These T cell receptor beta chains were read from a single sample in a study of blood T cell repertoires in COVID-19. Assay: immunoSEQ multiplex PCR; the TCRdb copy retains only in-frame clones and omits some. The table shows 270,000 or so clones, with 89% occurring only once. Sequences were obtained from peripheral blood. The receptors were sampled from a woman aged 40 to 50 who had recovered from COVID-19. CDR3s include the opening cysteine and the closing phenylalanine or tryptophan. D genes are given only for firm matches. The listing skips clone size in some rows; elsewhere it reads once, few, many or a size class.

CDR3 protein: CASRRDSLWYGYTF
CDR3 DNA: TGTGCCAGCAGGAGGGACAGTCTTTGGTATGGCTACACCTTC
J gene: TRBJ1-2
V gene: TRBV2
D gene: TRBD1
CDR3 length: 14
clone size: -

CDR3 protein: CAWGGPQDSPLHF
CDR3 DNA: TGTGCCTGGGGGGGGCCACAGGATTCACCCCTCCACTTT
J gene: TRBJ1-6
V gene: TRBV30
D gene: -
CDR3 length: 13
clone size: -

CDR3 protein: CASSQSDSPRHEQYF
CDR3 DNA: TGTGCCAGCAGCCAGTCTGACAGTCCTAGGCACGAGCAGTACTTC
J gene: TRBJ2-7
V gene: TRBV14
D gene: -
CDR3 length: 15
clone size: once

CDR3 protein: CASSEVQGTDTQYF
CDR3 DNA: TGCGCCAGCAGCGAGGTACAGGGGACAGATACGCAGTATTTT
J gene: TRBJ2-3
V gene: TRBV5-1
D gene: TRBD1
CDR3 length: 14
clone size: -

CDR3 protein: CASTIIAGVKETQYF
CDR3 DNA: TGTGCCAGCACGATAATAGCGGGAGTGAAAGAGACCCAGTACTTC
J gene: TRBJ2-5
V gene: TRBV6-5
D gene: TRBD2
CDR3 length: 15
clone size: -

CDR3 protein: CASSLRDTHNEQFF
CDR3 DNA: TGTGCCAGCAGCTTACGGGACACCCACAATGAGCAGTTCTTC
J gene: TRBJ2-1
V gene: TRBV11-3
D gene: -
CDR3 length: 14
clone size: -

CDR3 protein: CARKDRDPYEQYF
CDR3 DNA: TGCGCCAGGAAAGACAGGGACCCCTACGAGCAGTACTTC
J gene: TRBJ2-7
V gene: TRBV10-1
D gene: TRBD1
CDR3 length: 13
clone size: -

CDR3 protein: CASSPAYQGAAGANVLTF
CDR3 DNA: TGTGCCAGCAGTCCAGCCTACCAAGGGGCGGCTGGGGCCAACGTCCTGACTTTC
J gene: TRBJ2-6
V gene: TRBV27
D gene: -
CDR3 length: 18
clone size: -

CDR3 protein: CASSDPGLAGQETQYF
CDR3 DNA: TGCGCCAGCAGTGACCCCGGACTAGCGGGACAAGAGACCCAGTACTTC
J gene: TRBJ2-5
V gene: TRBV10-2
D gene: TRBD2
CDR3 length: 16
clone size: -

CDR3 protein: CASSLGAGGRYEQYF
CDR3 DNA: TGTGCCAGCAGTTTGGGAGCGGGAGGCCGCTACGAGCAGTACTTC
J gene: TRBJ2-7
V gene: TRBV28
D gene: TRBD2
CDR3 length: 15
clone size: few

CDR3 protein: CASSQHPTGFAANYGYTF
CDR3 DNA: TGTGCCAGCAGCCAACATCCGACGGGGTTCGCGGCTAACTATGGCTACACCTTC
J gene: TRBJ1-2
V gene: TRBV3-1/TRBV3-2
D gene: -
CDR3 length: 18
clone size: -

CDR3 protein: CASSPVSPSYEQYF
CDR3 DNA: TGTGCCAGCTCACCCGTTTCCCCGTCCTACGAGCAGTACTTC
J gene: TRBJ2-7
V gene: TRBV18
D gene: -
CDR3 length: 14
clone size: once

CDR3 protein: CASTSQGYEQYF
CDR3 DNA: TGTGCCAGCACTAGCCAAGGCTACGAGCAGTACTTC
J gene: TRBJ2-7
V gene: TRBV2
D gene: -
CDR3 length: 12
clone size: -

CDR3 protein: CASSIRQANREQFF
CDR3 DNA: TGTGCCAGTAGTATCAGACAAGCCAATCGGGAGCAGTTCTTC
J gene: TRBJ2-1
V gene: TRBV19
D gene: -
CDR3 length: 14
clone size: -

CDR3 protein: CASSLNGGGVGYTF
CDR3 DNA: TGTGCCAGCAGCTTGAACGGAGGTGGCGTTGGCTACACCTTC
J gene: TRBJ1-2
V gene: TRBV5-6
D gene: -
CDR3 length: 14
clone size: -

CDR3 protein: CASSLVGQGRNTIYF
CDR3 DNA: TGTGCCAGCAGCTTAGTGGGGCAGGGAAGGAACACCATATATTTT
J gene: TRBJ1-3
V gene: TRBV13
D gene: -
CDR3 length: 15
clone size: once

CDR3 protein: CASSPGTGAYEQYF
CDR3 DNA: TGTGCCAGCAGCCCGGGGACGGGGGCCTACGAGCAGTACTTC
J gene: TRBJ2-7
V gene: TRBV5-8
D gene: -
CDR3 length: 14
clone size: -

CDR3 protein: CATSDLPGAGGLYGELFF
CDR3 DNA: TGTGCCACCAGTGACCTTCCGGGAGCAGGGGGGTTATACGGGGAGCTGTTTTTT
J gene: TRBJ2-2
V gene: TRBV24-1
D gene: -
CDR3 length: 18
clone size: -

CDR3 protein: CAWSDQGATQPQHF
CDR3 DNA: TGTGCCTGGAGTGACCAGGGGGCTACCCAGCCCCAGCATTTT
J gene: TRBJ1-5
V gene: TRBV30
D gene: TRBD1
CDR3 length: 14
clone size: -

CDR3 protein: CASMGLQKNIQYF
CDR3 DNA: TGTGCCAGCATGGGACTCCAGAAAAACATTCAGTACTTC
J gene: TRBJ2-4
V gene: TRBV2
D gene: -
CDR3 length: 13
clone size: -

CDR3 protein: CASSPTIGTQYF
CDR3 DNA: TGTGCCAGCAGCCCAACTATAGGGACCCAGTACTTC
J gene: TRBJ2-5
V gene: TRBV3-1/TRBV3-2
D gene: -
CDR3 length: 12
clone size: once

CDR3 protein: CAGDSGSPTDTQYF
CDR3 DNA: TGTGCCGGCGACTCGGGAAGTCCGACAGATACGCAGTATTTT
J gene: TRBJ2-3
V gene: TRBV30
D gene: -
CDR3 length: 14
clone size: few